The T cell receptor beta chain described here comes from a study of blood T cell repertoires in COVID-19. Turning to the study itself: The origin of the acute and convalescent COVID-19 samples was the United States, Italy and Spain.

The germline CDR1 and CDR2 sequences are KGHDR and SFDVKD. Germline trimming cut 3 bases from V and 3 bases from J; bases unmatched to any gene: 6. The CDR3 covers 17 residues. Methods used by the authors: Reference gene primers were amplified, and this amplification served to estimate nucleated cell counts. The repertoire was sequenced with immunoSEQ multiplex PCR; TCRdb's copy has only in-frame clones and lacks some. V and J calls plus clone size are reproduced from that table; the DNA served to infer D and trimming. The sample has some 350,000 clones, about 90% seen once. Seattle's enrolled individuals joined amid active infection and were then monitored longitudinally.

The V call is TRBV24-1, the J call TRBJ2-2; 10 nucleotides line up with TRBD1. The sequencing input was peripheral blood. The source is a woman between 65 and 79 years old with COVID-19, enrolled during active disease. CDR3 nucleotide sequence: TGTGCCACCAGTGATACTTACGGGACAGGGGACACCGGGGAGCTGTTTTTT. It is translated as CATSDTYGTGDTGELFF.